The T cell receptor (beta chain) under discussion was sequenced for a study of blood T cells in healthy people across ages. CDR3 length: 11 residues. Per germline, CDR1 LNHDA and CDR2 SQIVND (reference sequence). General observations from the study: More naive CD4+ cells and higher diversity marked long-lived donors relative to aged donors.

Next came a second PCR, run for about 6 to 12 cycles, which used a sample-barcoded 5' primer along with a J-beta primer mix. TCRdb re-derived calls from the 5' RACE reads in MiXCR, one entry per CDR3 protein. The sample records about 800,000 distinct CDR3 sequences, around 25% being singletons. This clonotype was recorded only once. Its target is not known. The same data also contributed to another study, on T cells of mothers and their children. From that paper: For cDNA synthesis, the complete extracted RNA was used (1.5 ug per 15 ul). Clones that were microchimeric and persistent were not detected among T cells.

This TCR derives from a boy younger than 18 in good health. The chain couples TRBV19 to TRBJ1-5; TRBD1 is a possible D gene (5 bases). Sequenced input: blood. CDR3 in DNA: TGTGCTGGAGGGGACAATCAGCCCCAGCATTTT. As protein: CAGGDNQPQHF.